A single sample gave rise to the 17 T cell receptor beta chains below, sequenced in a study of beta chain features in type 1 diabetes. Every isolated RNA sample was fully reverse transcribed, so sequencing captured expressed TCRB transcripts. The assay was immunoSEQ multiplex PCR, and TCRdb's table has in-frame clones only and misses some. Among some 250,000 clones, roughly 30% were seen once, and the ten largest hold about 3.9%. Sequencing was done on a sample of central memory CD4+ T cells from blood. These receptors were taken from a man aged 30 to 39 in good health.

The V gene is TRBV27, the J gene TRBJ1-1, with 7 bases lining up with TRBD1. J lost 0 bases, V lost 0 bases, and 1 base had no gene match. This CDR3 has 15 residues. Germline V gene sequence: CDR1 MNHEY, CDR2 SMNVEV (reference sequence). The CDR3 here is CASSLSTGMNTEAFF. DNA of the CDR3: TGTGCCAGCAGTTTATCGACAGGGATGAACACTGAAGCTTTCTTT.

V and J are TRBV6-5 and TRBJ1-5; D is perhaps TRBD1 (5 bases). The CDR3 is 15 residues long. Germline loops: CDR1 MNHEY, CDR2 SVGAGI. Trimming left V 6 bases short and J 4 bases short, with 16 bases between. The CDR3 coding sequence is TGTGCCAGCAGACCGGACATGGGGCAAAATCAGCCCCAGCATTTT. It yields the protein CASRPDMGQNQPQHF.

Only a few counts were recorded for this clone. The V call is TRBV5-4, the J call TRBJ2-1; D might be TRBD1 (6 bases). The germline gives CDR1 SGHNT, CDR2 YYREEE (reference sequence). The CDR3 runs 13 residues. Trimming took off 4 bases at V and 7 bases at J, with 12 bases between the two ends. This CDR3 reads CASSPAGVNEQFF. The CDR3 DNA is TGTGCCAGCAGCCCCGCAGGGGTTAATGAGCAGTTCTTC.

In its sample, this clone was seen a few times. The same CDR3 arises from other DNA sequences in this sample as well. The CDR3, as DNA: TGCAGCGTTGCCGAAAATAGCAATCAGCCCCAGCATTTT. It specifies CSVAENSNQPQHF. The chain joins TRBV29-1 to TRBJ1-5; no clear D gene. Germline CDR1 SQVTM, CDR2 ANQGSEA. The CDR3 sequence is 13 residues long. Between the trimmed V and J ends, which lost 4 bases and 0 bases, there was a span of 7 bases.

The gene calls are TRBV30 and TRBJ1-2; D perhaps matches TRBD1 (5 bases). With 2 bases removed from V and 2 bases from J, the gap between germline ends came to 15 bases. Per germline, CDR1 GTSNPN and CDR2 SVGIG (reference sequence). The CDR3 consists of 15 residues. CDR3 nucleotide sequence: TGTGCCTGGAGTCCATGGGACGGTGTGAACTATGGCTACACCTTC. The encoded protein is CAWSPWDGVNYGYTF.

This clone was found a few times. This chain links TRBV28 with TRBJ2-4, with 9 bases matching TRBD2. V trimming: 3 bases; J trimming: 1 base; junction bases outside the gene matches: 7. Germline CDR1 reads MDHEN; CDR2 reads SYDVKM. This CDR3 has 17 residues. The CDR3 region has the DNA TGTGCCAGCAGTTTGGCTAGCGGGACCCGGGCCAAAAACATTCAGTACTTC. Its translation is CASSLASGTRAKNIQYF.

V and J are TRBV5-4 and TRBJ2-5; TRBD2 agrees at 12 bases. V was pared by 4 bases and J by 5 bases, with 9 bases of the junction left unmatched. The CDR3 is 16 residues long. Germline lookup yields CDR1 SGHNT and CDR2 YYREEE (reference sequence). CDR3 in DNA: TGTGCCAGCAGCCGAGCGACTAGCGGGAGAATCGAGACCCAGTACTTC. Protein: CASSRATSGRIETQYF. Drawing the rest from reference TRBV5-4 and TRBJ2-5, the complete variable domain is ETGVTQSPTHLIKTRGQQVTLRCSSQSGHNTVSWYQQALGQGPQFIFQYYREEENGRGNFPPRFSGLQFPNYSSELNVNALELDDSALYLCASSRATSGRIETQYFGPGTRLLVL.

The chain combines TRBV7-9 with TRBJ1-2; 7 bases align to TRBD1. The germline CDR1 and CDR2 sequences are SEHNR and FQNEAQ (reference sequence). Trimming took 4 bases from V and 7 from J; bases not matched to a gene: 9. This CDR3 spans 14 amino acids. CDR3: CASSSDSTGSGYTF. CDR3 nucleotides: TGTGCCAGCAGCTCCGACTCGACAGGGTCTGGCTACACCTTC.

The chain combines TRBV29-1 with TRBJ2-1, with TRBD1 matching over 7 bases. CDR3 length: 14 residues. Germline V gene sequence: CDR1 SQVTM, CDR2 ANQGSEA. Trimming cost V 7 bases and J 0 bases; bases outside gene matches: 6. Here the CDR3 DNA reads TGCAGCGGTCCCAGGGGGAGCTCCTACAATGAGCAGTTCTTC. It specifies CSGPRGSSYNEQFF.

The rearrangement joins TRBV7-2 to TRBJ2-3, with unresolved D. Germline assignment: CDR1 SGHTA and CDR2 FQGNSA. CDR3 length: 16 residues. Trimming removed 4 bases at V and 1 base at J, with 15 bases between. CDR3 sequence (DNA): TGTGCCAGCAGCTACTTAAGCGCCTCTGGCACAGATACGCAGTATTTT. It codes for CASSYLSASGTDTQYF.

This clone was counted only a few times. The V and J genes are TRBV7-6 and TRBJ2-3, with D possibly TRBD2 on 6 matching bases. The CDR3 extends over 15 amino acids. V lost 1 base to trimming and J lost 3 bases, with 11 bases between them. The germline V gene encodes CDR1 SGHVS and CDR2 FNYEAQ. The CDR3 nucleotides read TGTGCCAGCAGCTTAGTAGCGGCCACAACAGATACGCAGTATTTT. Translated: CASSLVAATTDTQYF.

This clone was seen a few times. This rearrangement joins TRBV29-1 to TRBJ2-3; a weak D match, TRBD1 (5 bases). The germline CDR1 and CDR2 sequences are SQVTM and ANQGSEA. The V gene lost 1 base and the J gene lost 7 bases, with 15 bases spanning the gap. The CDR3 totals 14 residues. CDR3 loop: CSVEGGQGKNTQYF. The CDR3 nucleotides read TGCAGCGTTGAAGGGGGTCAGGGTAAAAATACGCAGTATTTT.

V gene TRBV7-2 combines with J gene TRBJ2-6, with unresolved D. V shed 1 base and J shed 4 bases, with 11 bases lying between them. The length of the CDR3 is 16 residues. Germline values: CDR1 SGHTA, CDR2 FQGNSA. This CDR3 reads CASSLGLGDGANVLTF. As DNA, the CDR3 is TGTGCCAGCAGCTTAGGACTGGGCGACGGGGCCAACGTCCTGACTTTC.

V is TRBV16 and J is TRBJ2-7; D unclear. The germline gives CDR1 KGHSY, CDR2 FQNENV. Trimming stripped 1 base from V and 5 bases from J, with 12 bases between. The CDR3 is made up of 14 amino acids. CDR3 amino acids: CASSQLPPANEQYF. In DNA form, the CDR3 reads TGTGCCAGCAGCCAATTACCCCCCGCCAACGAGCAGTACTTC. Filled out from reference TRBV16 and TRBJ2-7, the complete variable domain reads GEEVAQTPKHLVRGEGQKAKLYCAPIKGHSYVFWYQQVLKNEFKFLISFQNENVFDETGMPKERFSAKCLPNSPCSLEIQATKLEDSAVYFCASSQLPPANEQYFGPGTRLTVT.

V gene TRBV7-2 combines with J gene TRBJ1-2, with a tentative D call TRBD1 (5 bases). Trimming pared 4 bases from V and 12 bases from J, leaving 21 bases between. The CDR3 sequence is 14 residues long. Per the germline V gene, CDR1 is SGHTA and CDR2 is FQGNSA. As DNA, the CDR3 is TGTGCCAGCAGCTCATCCTTGACAGCGGCCCGAAACACCTTC. It yields the protein CASSSSLTAARNTF.

The chain combines TRBV5-1 with TRBJ2-1; the match to TRBD2 covers 12 bases. The ends lost 4 bases at V and 7 bases at J; junction bases unmatched: 3. CDR1 is SGHRS, CDR2 YFSETQ, per germline. This CDR3 spans 14 amino acids. CDR3 sequence reads: CASSNGLAGNEQFF. CDR3 coding DNA: TGCGCCAGCAGCAACGGACTAGCGGGAAATGAGCAGTTCTTC.

This clone was recorded a few times. The rearrangement uses TRBV30 and TRBJ2-7; either TRBD1 or TRBD2 may supply D (5 bases each). The CDR3 is 12 amino acids. The V gene's germline CDR1 is GTSNPN and CDR2 SVGIG (reference sequence). Deletions cut 0 bases from V and 9 bases from J, with 12 bases between. In DNA form, the CDR3 reads TGTGCCTGGAGTGTACTGGGGACCACGCAGTACTTC. The encoded protein is CAWSVLGTTQYF.